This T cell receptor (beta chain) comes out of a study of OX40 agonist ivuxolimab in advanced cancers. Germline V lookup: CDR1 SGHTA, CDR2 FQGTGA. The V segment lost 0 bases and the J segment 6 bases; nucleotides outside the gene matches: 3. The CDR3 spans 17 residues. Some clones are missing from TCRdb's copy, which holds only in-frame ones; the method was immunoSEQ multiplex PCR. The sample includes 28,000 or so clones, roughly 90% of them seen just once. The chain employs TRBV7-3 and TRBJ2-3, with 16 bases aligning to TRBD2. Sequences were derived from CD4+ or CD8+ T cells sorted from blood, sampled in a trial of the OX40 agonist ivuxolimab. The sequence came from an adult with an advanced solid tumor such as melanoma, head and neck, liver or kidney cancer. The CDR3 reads CASSLTGLAGGLDTQYF. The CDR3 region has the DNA TGTGCCAGCAGCTTAACGGGACTAGCGGGAGGGCTGGATACGCAGTATTTT. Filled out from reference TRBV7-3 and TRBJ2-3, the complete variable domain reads GAGVSQTPSNKVTEKGKYVELRCDPISGHTALYWYRQSLGQGPEFLIYFQGTGAADDSGLPNDRFFAVRPEGSVSTLKIQRTERGDSAVYLCASSLTGLAGGLDTQYFGPGTRLTVL.